This T cell receptor beta chain was observed in a study of regulatory T cells in long-lasting Graves disease (TCRdb year 2021). Describing the broader study: In the newly diagnosed Graves' disease group, patients had been taking antithyroid drugs for less than 3 months. Persistent Graves' disease patients were compared with newly diagnosed Graves' disease patients by peripheral blood TCR sequencing and RNA sequencing. The study was registered as a clinical trial and conducted in China. A total of about 33 samples underwent TCR sequencing: 13 from persistent and about 20 from newly diagnosed Graves' disease patients.

CDR1 and CDR2, looked up from the germline V gene (reference sequence), are DFQATT and SNEGSKA. From the cysteine up to the phenylalanine, the CDR3 has a length of 13 residues. Just CDR3 DNA is preserved here, 39 bases in frame from base 1. Summary of the overall study and its limitations: Persistent disease showed preferential use of TRBV28, TRBJ1-2 and TRBJ2-5, whereas newly diagnosed disease favored TRBV20-1 and TRBJ2-1. Lower TCR Shannon entropy and fewer highly expanded clones were observed in persistent Graves' disease patients than in newly diagnosed patients, which suggested clonal expansion. As a limitation, the authors acknowledged that the small sample size may reduce accuracy. Sequencing and analysis were restricted to the TCR beta chain. The study examined only peripheral blood because the primary lesion, thyroid tissue, could not be accessed. Persistent patients shared more public clonotypes among themselves (around 2,500) than newly diagnosed patients did (approximately 970).

The protocol used for the library was multiplex PCR. Sequencer: Illumina HiSeq 4000. To build TCR beta libraries, CDR3 regions were amplified by Arm-PCR using iRepertoire HTBI primers. Before sequencing, the PCR products underwent gel purification. On the authors' methods: Gene usage analysis of CDR3 amino acid clonotypes used the approximately 62 TRBV and fewer than 15 TRBJ segments found across samples. COPE and FqMerger were used to merge the filtered high-quality paired reads into contigs. BLAST was used to align contigs to IMGT TRBV, TRBD and TRBJ reference genes, with CDR3 defined following IMGT. Any clonotype with a frequency above 0.1% was classified as a highly expanded clone. Shannon entropy was used to measure repertoire diversity, and the Gini coefficient was used to measure V-J evenness. Public clonotypes were defined as clonotypes shared by more than one individual. TCRdb itself trimmed the public reads at Q25 with fastp, ran MiXCR and retained productive beta chains. Merged by CDR3 protein, the rows form single entries marked with the most common genes and DNA. These V and J calls are TCRdb output, not the study's own analysis. This sample comprises 400,000 to 500,000 distinct CDR3 sequences, about 15% of them detected only once. Approximately 15% of the sample goes to the ten largest clones.

This specimen's time point label, per the study, means: newly diagnosed GD, antithyroid drugs for less than 3 months. For both TCR sequencing and RNA sequencing, RNA was extracted from PBMCs in TRIzol. The diagnosis of Graves' disease was made according to American Thyroid Association guidelines. Patients for the study were recruited at an endocrinology department in Xi'an, China. From each patient, about 8.9 milliliters of peripheral blood was collected into an EDTA anticoagulant tube. PBMCs were isolated by Ficoll Paque Plus density gradient separation without further T cell sorting. An Agilent 2100 Bioanalyzer and agarose gel were used to assess RNA quality, and a NanoDrop 2000 was used to measure RNA concentration. Regarding this clonotype: The target of this receptor is not known. A much larger clone is a single base away; this may be a read error.

In addition, the sample was reused for a study of T cells in Graves' hyperthyroidism and ophthalmopathy. The second source states: Graves' hyperthyroidism was defined as stable when no progression to ophthalmopathy occurred over 18 months of follow-up. The hyperthyroidism patients were between 18 and 65 years old and newly diagnosed, with a disease duration of less than 2 months. Exclusion was applied to patients with uncontrolled infections, other autoimmune diseases, pregnancy or lactation. Diagnoses relied on clinical symptoms, serum thyroxine and TRAb, thyroid ultrasound and orbital computed tomography. The TCR CDR3 was subjected to a first round of RT-PCR using the HTBI primer set and the Qiagen OneStep RT-PCR kit. Blood samples also contained most of the expanded thyroid clonotypes (frequency above 0.001), which suggests that blood repertoires may reflect thyroid immune responses. Ophthalmopathy was separated from stable hyperthyroidism by a 13 V-J signature model, with about 88% sensitivity and roughly 81% specificity obtained in cross-validation and 80%/75% obtained in testing. During validation, the model predicted progression to ophthalmopathy a median of roughly six months ahead of onset, with more than 55% sensitivity and about 72% specificity. To identify distinguishing TCR V-J signatures, a discovery cohort of 90 to 100 patients was used, comprising some 45 with Graves' ophthalmopathy and under 60 with stable Graves' hyperthyroidism. An independent validation cohort of fewer than 20 hyperthyroidism patients and roughly 16 patients who later progressed to ophthalmopathy tested prospective prediction of ophthalmopathy. The 100 or so discovery patients were randomly split 7:3 into training and test sets. In several Graves' hyperthyroidism patients, the study also compared T-cell repertoires from thyroid tissue with T-cell repertoires from blood. Following sampling, methimazole starting at 30 mg daily was given to hyperthyroidism patients, and high-dose intravenous methylprednisolone was given to ophthalmopathy patients. The libraries were constructed in a second round of multiplex PCR and then size-selected and purified. Sequencing of the libraries was done on an Illumina HiSeq2000 using paired-end 100 bp reads. Raw data were processed with SOAPnuke, discarding reads with adapters, uncalled bases, mean Phred below 15, or no exact constant-primer or identifier match. High-quality paired reads were merged using COPE v1.2.5, and each unique nucleotide sequence was defined as a clonotype. MiTCR v1.1 was used to align the clonotypes against IMGT TRBV, TRBD and TRBJ reference segments. The analysis was restricted to V-J combinations with a frequency above 0.0001, which together covered 99% to 99.2% of the repertoires. The TCS score was defined as F50 (clonal expansion) divided by E x V (chaos), with BLOSUM62-based TCRdist calculated between CDR3 peptides within each V-J. Welch's t-statistics and random forest reduced roughly 530 V-J features to about 12, which were used in a naive Bayes classifier (R e1071). Sample size was not statistically predetermined, and investigators were not blinded to group allocation. According to the paper, TCR Vbeta CDR3 sequencing was carried out on around 140 peripheral blood samples, which came from 40 to 45 ophthalmopathy, under 85 hyperthyroidism and 17 progressor patients.

The chain couples TRBV20-1 to TRBJ2-3, with 9 middle bases fitting TRBD2. The clonotype was recovered from a woman between 45 and 65 years old with Graves disease. Donor details come from another sample of the same person, matched by shared clones. The source material was peripheral blood mononuclear cells (PBMCs), sampled at new diagnosis, from a patient treated with antithyroid drugs. The nucleotide sequence reads as follows: TGCAGTACTAGGGGGACTAGCCTCGATACGCAGTATTTT. The translation is CSTRGTSLDTQYF.